This T cell receptor beta chain stems from a study of monozygotic twins with inflammatory bowel disease. CDR3 size: 12 residues. The V gene's germline CDR1 is SQVTM and CDR2 ANQGSEA. Each donor had approximately 2.4 ml of blood drawn. Whole-blood RNA isolation (total RNA) proceeded without T cell sorting. With about 15 and 9 cycles respectively, two nested PCRs were carried out on TCRalpha and TCRbeta cDNA. Using the 5' RACE reads, TCRdb records one entry per CDR3 protein without DNA. Its listing shows a few hundred thousand distinct CDR3 sequences. The sequence was obtained from a human donor with ulcerative colitis or Crohn's disease, or a healthy co-twin of an affected twin (not recorded which). This chain joins TRBV29-1 and TRBJ1-2; TCRdb's D call, TRBD1, is unchecked because there is no DNA. The sequencing input was blood. This CDR3 is CSGRTGGYGYTF.